This T cell receptor (beta chain) appears in the sequencing data of a study of molecular identifiers for immune sequencing clone quantification. The authors sorted naive CD8 T cells as CD8+CD4-CCR7+CD45RA+. Previously published methods and listed TCR primers were used for the bulk TCR libraries. TCRdb reprocessed the PCR reads via MiXCR and lists one record per CDR3 protein. There are around 480,000 distinct CDR3 sequences in the sample; roughly 26% occur only once, and approximately 0.8% lies in the top ten. The sequenced sample was naive CD8+ T cells from blood, with Jurkat cell RNA spiked in. The subset is: FACS-sorted CD8+CD4-CCR7+CD45RA+ naive T cells. This clonotype was sampled from a human donor in good health. Some libraries in this study had Jurkat cell RNA spiked in.

The DNA of the CDR3 is TGTGCCACCAGTGATCCACCGGGCCTCGGGGAGACCCAGTACTTC. This gives the protein CATSDPPGLGETQYF. The chain couples TRBV24-1 to TRBJ2-5; D ambiguous. Germline V CDR1 and CDR2: KGHDR, SFDVKD. The V end was cut by 3 bases, the J end by 5 bases, with 15 bases between. CDR3 size: 15 residues.